The 29 T cell receptor beta chains presented below share a single source sample, sequenced in a study of regulatory T cells in long-lasting Graves disease. Sample time point: newly diagnosed GD, antithyroid drugs for less than 3 months. PBMC RNA served as the TCR library source. Investigators prepared the TCR beta libraries by applying iRepertoire HTBI primers and Arm-PCR of CDR3 regions. MiXCR, run by TCRdb on the multiplex PCR reads, gives a single entry per CDR3 protein. The repertoire holds approximately 230,000 distinct CDR3 sequences, with around 17% as singletons. The source material was peripheral blood mononuclear cells (PBMCs), sampled at new diagnosis, from a patient treated with antithyroid drugs. The source of these receptors is a female donor with Graves disease.

Ten or more counts support this clonotype. The V call is TRBV27, the J call TRBJ2-7; D call uncertain. Germline-derived CDR1 and CDR2 are MNHEY and SMNVEV (reference sequence). The CDR3 contains 14 residues. Between the trimmed V and J ends, which lost 2 bases and 0 bases, there was a span of 8 bases. In DNA form, the CDR3 reads TGTGCCAGCAGTTTAAAGGGTCTCTCCTACGAGCAGTACTTC. Residues: CASSLKGLSYEQYF.

At least ten counts were recorded for this clonotype. This sequence joins TRBV20-1 and TRBJ2-1, with D possibly TRBD2 on 5 matching bases. The V end was cut by 3 bases, the J end by 9 bases, with 12 bases between. Germline V gives CDR1 DFQATT, CDR2 SNEGSKA (reference sequence). The CDR3 has 12 amino acids. CDR3 sequence reads: CSASPGGGEQFF. The CDR3, as DNA: TGCAGTGCTAGCCCCGGAGGTGGTGAGCAGTTCTTC.

The rearrangement links TRBV10-1 to TRBJ2-1, with 9 bases matching TRBD1. CDR1 and CDR2 (germline): WNHNN, SYGVQD (reference sequence). Trimming removed 2 bases from V and 5 bases from J; junction bases left unmatched: 4. The CDR3 runs 15 residues. The CDR3 DNA reads as TGCGCCAGCAGTGAGCGGACAGGGGTTAACAATGAGCAGTTCTTC. Its protein product is CASSERTGVNNEQFF.

Many counts were recorded for this clonotype. The genes are TRBV20-1 and TRBJ1-2; D perhaps matches TRBD1 (5 bases). The CDR3 loop spans 12 amino acids. Per the germline V gene, CDR1 is DFQATT and CDR2 is SNEGSKA (reference sequence). Trimming took 5 bases from V and 8 from J, leaving 15 bases between them. CDR3 protein: CSAPDTLNGYTF. The CDR3 nucleotides are TGCAGTGCTCCGGACACCCTAAACGGCTACACCTTC.

This clonotype has at least ten counts. The chain is built from TRBV13 and TRBJ1-1; tentative D call: TRBD1 (5 bases). Per germline, CDR1 PRHDT and CDR2 FYEKMQ (reference sequence). The V and J ends lost 5 bases and 3 bases respectively, with 16 bases between them. The CDR3 is 15 amino acids. CDR3 nucleotide sequence: TGTGCCAGCAGCCAACTCGGGGGGGGGGACACTGAAGCTTTCTTT. Its translation: CASSQLGGGDTEAFF.

The V call is TRBV6-1, the J call TRBJ2-2, with 9 bases that match TRBD1. The CDR3 covers 15 residues. Per germline, CDR1 MNHNS and CDR2 SASEGT. V lost 6 bases and J lost 6; bases outside the gene matches: 8. The CDR3 sequence: CASRHIGTGSGELFF. The CDR3 nucleotides are TGTGCCAGCAGGCACATTGGGACAGGGTCCGGGGAGCTGTTTTTT.

This clonotype turned up a few times. The rearrangement links TRBV6-2 or TRBV6-3 to TRBJ1-1; D remains ambiguous. The germline V gene has CDR1 MNHEY and CDR2 SVGEGT. V was cut by 2 bases and J by 1 base, with 8 bases left in between. CDR3 size: 14 residues. The CDR3 region has the DNA TGTGCCAGCAGTTACCCGGGCCCGAACACTGAAGCTTTCTTT. Translating gives CASSYPGPNTEAFF.

This clonotype was seen at least ten times. V and J are TRBV30 and TRBJ1-1; 7 nucleotides align to TRBD1. The germline V gene encodes CDR1 GTSNPN and CDR2 SVGIG (reference sequence). V lost 5 bases to trimming and J lost 2 bases; unmatched junction nucleotides: 8. The CDR3 totals 14 residues. Here the CDR3 DNA reads TGTGCCTGGGCTACCGGGACAGTTAACACTGAAGCTTTCTTT. This encodes CAWATGTVNTEAFF.

This clonotype occurred many times. This sequence joins TRBV6-1 and TRBJ2-7, with TRBD2 identical over 7 bases. The CDR3 runs 13 residues. CDR1 is MNHNS and CDR2 is SASEGT in the germline V gene. Unmatched junction bases numbered 7, after V lost 6 bases and J lost 5 bases. CDR3 residues: CASRTLASDEQYF. CDR3 in DNA: TGTGCCAGCAGAACACTAGCGTCTGACGAGCAGTACTTC.

For this clonotype: A much larger clone is a single base away; this may be a read error. V usage is TRBV12-3 or TRBV12-4 and J usage is TRBJ2-3, with D maybe TRBD1 (6 bases). The end of the DNA aligns better with TRBJ2-5, so the J call may be wrong. This CDR3 contains 14 residues. The CDR3 DNA reads TGTGCCAGCAGTTCTGACCCACAGGGAAAGGCCCAGTACTTC. Translated, it gives CASSSDPQGKAQYF.

This clonotype was recorded many times. The chain is built from TRBV2 and TRBJ2-3; D is undetermined. The CDR3 spans 13 residues. Between the trimmed V and J ends, which lost 8 bases and 0 bases, there was a span of 9 bases. CDR1 SNHLY and CDR2 FYNNEI come from the germline V gene. CDR3 region: CASEWTSTDTQYF. The CDR3, as DNA: TGTGCCAGCGAATGGACCAGCACAGATACGCAGTATTTT.

The chain carries TRBV7-2 and TRBJ2-2; 8 nucleotides agree with TRBD2. The CDR3 is made up of 18 amino acids. Unmatched junction bases numbered 14, after V lost 6 bases and J lost 2 bases. Germline V gives CDR1 SGHTA, CDR2 FQGNSA. The CDR3 nucleotides are TGTGCCAGCAGTTGGCTGGGGCTAGCGGGTTCTAACACCGGGGAGCTGTTTTTT. This sequence encodes CASSWLGLAGSNTGELFF.

Many counts were recorded for this clonotype. CDR3 sequence reads: CASSETGGASQHF. The CDR3 nucleotides read TGTGCCAGCAGTGAAACAGGGGGCGCGTCGCAGCATTTT. The chain recombines TRBV25-1 with TRBJ1-5, with TRBD1 matching over 9 bases. Germline CDR1 MGHDK, CDR2 SYGVNS. V lost 2 bases and J lost 13; bases outside the gene matches: 6. The CDR3 has 13 amino acids.

This clonotype was picked up many times. The rearrangement links TRBV7-2 to TRBJ2-1, with no clear D. Germline V gives CDR1 SGHTA, CDR2 FQGNSA. V dropped 1 base and J dropped 8 bases, with 12 bases sitting between them. The CDR3 contains 14 residues. The CDR3 protein is CASSLVATFYEQFF. In DNA form, the CDR3 reads TGTGCCAGCAGCTTAGTCGCCACCTTCTATGAGCAGTTCTTC. The entire variable domain, with the rest obtained from reference TRBV7-2 and TRBJ2-1, is as follows: GAGVSQSPSNKVTEKGKDVELRCDPISGHTALYWYRQSLGQGLEFLIYFQGNSAPDKSGLPSDRFSAERTGGSVSTLTIQRTQQEDSAVYLCASSLVATFYEQFFGPGTRLTVL.

The genes are TRBV7-2 and TRBJ2-7; 15 bases map to TRBD2. The CDR3 extends over 19 amino acids. Per the germline V gene, CDR1 is SGHTA and CDR2 is FQGNSA. The V segment lost 5 bases and the J segment 4 bases; nucleotides outside the gene matches: 15. CDR3 residues: CASSLQIRTSGRAGYEQYF. CDR3 DNA: TGTGCCAGCAGCCTCCAGATTCGGACTAGCGGGAGGGCCGGGTACGAGCAGTACTTC.

The table lists this clonotype with many counts. The rearrangement joins TRBV20-1 to TRBJ2-7, with TRBD1 matching 8 bases. V gave up 4 bases and J gave up 4 bases; unmatched junction bases: 6. The CDR3 spans 13 residues. Germline V gene lookup returns CDR1 DFQATT and CDR2 SNEGSKA (reference sequence). CDR3 amino acids: CSAKPDRGYEQYF. Written as DNA, the CDR3 is TGCAGTGCTAAGCCCGACAGGGGTTACGAGCAGTACTTC.

This clonotype was picked up many times. This rearrangement joins TRBV12-3 or TRBV12-4 to TRBJ2-7, with D possibly being TRBD2 (5 bases). V lost 3 bases and J 2 bases, leaving 11 bases between the germline ends. The CDR3 sequence is 14 residues long. The DNA of the CDR3 is TGTGCCAGCAGTTTCGAGACGGAGGCCTACGAGCAGTACTTC. Translated, it gives CASSFETEAYEQYF.

This rearrangement joins TRBV24-1 to TRBJ1-6, with D possibly matching TRBD1 (5 bases). The ends were cut back, 1 base at V and 10 bases at J, with 16 bases in the middle. CDR3 length equals 16 residues. Per germline, CDR1 KGHDR and CDR2 SFDVKD. CDR3 sequence (DNA): TGTGCCACCAGTGATTTCGGGGGTTTGTCCTCCTCACCCCTCCACTTT. Amino acids: CATSDFGGLSSSPLHF.

This clonotype occurred many times. The CDR3 spells CASSADETSGANVLTF. The CDR3 region has the DNA TGTGCCAGCAGCGCCGATGAAACCTCCGGGGCCAACGTCCTGACTTTC. The chain joins TRBV9 to TRBJ2-6; D gene ambiguous. This CDR3 is built from 16 residues. The V and J ends lost 3 bases and 4 bases respectively, with 14 bases between them. Germline V CDR1 and CDR2: SGDLS, YYNGEE. Full variable domain (remainder filled in from reference TRBV9 and TRBJ2-6): DSGVTQTPKHLITATGQRVTLRCSPRSGDLSVYWYQQSLDQGLQFLIQYYNGEERAKGNILERFSAQQFPDLHSELNLSSLELGDSALYFCASSADETSGANVLTFGAGSRLTVL.

This clonotype was counted at least ten times. CDR3 nucleotides: TGTGCCACCTCCACCGGACAGGGCTATGGCTACACCTTC. Its translation: CATSTGQGYGYTF. The rearrangement links TRBV24-1 to TRBJ1-2; TRBD1 agrees at 8 bases. V shed 9 bases, J shed 4 bases, and the junction held 6 bases outside the gene matches. In germline, CDR1 is KGHDR, CDR2 SFDVKD. This CDR3 is 13 amino acids long.

This clonotype was seen many times. The chain has TRBV20-1 and TRBJ2-5, with TRBD2 matching over 11 bases. The CDR3 extends over 14 amino acids. V lost 2 bases and J lost 3; bases outside the gene matches: 2. Germline V gene lookup returns CDR1 DFQATT and CDR2 SNEGSKA (reference sequence). CDR3 protein: CSARLAGGKETQYF. The CDR3 DNA is TGCAGTGCTAGACTAGCGGGAGGAAAAGAGACCCAGTACTTC.

This clonotype was detected a few times. CDR3 DNA sequence: TGTGCCAGTAGTATAAATGGCGGGGCTTACGAGCAGTACTTC. It yields the protein CASSINGGAYEQYF. The chain recombines TRBV19 with TRBJ2-7; TRBD2 is a possible D gene (6 bases). This CDR3 contains 14 residues. Per the germline V gene, CDR1 is LNHDA and CDR2 is SQIVND (reference sequence). V lost 2 bases, J lost 4 bases, and 12 bases lay in between. Supplemented by reference TRBV19 and TRBJ2-7, the full variable domain reads DGGITQSPKYLFRKEGQNVTLSCEQNLNHDAMYWYRQDPGQGLRLIYYSQIVNDFQKGDIAEGYSVSREKKESFPLTVTSAQKNPTAFYLCASSINGGAYEQYFGPGTRLTVT.

At least ten counts were recorded for this clonotype. The V gene is TRBV12-3 or TRBV12-4, the J gene TRBJ2-3, with 13 bases identical to TRBD2. The CDR3 has 19 residues. Germline trimming cut 5 bases from V and 1 base from J; bases unmatched to any gene: 12. The CDR3 nucleotides read TGTGCCAGCAGTAGCCGCGGACTAGCGGGAGCCCCGGGCACAGATACGCAGTATTTT. Residues: CASSSRGLAGAPGTDTQYF.

This clonotype has at least ten counts. V is TRBV11-1 and J is TRBJ1-1; no clear D. V lost 4 bases and J lost 5, with 11 bases in between. The CDR3 has 13 residues. The V gene's germline CDR1 is SGHAT and CDR2 FQDESV (reference sequence). This chain's CDR3 is CASSSRRWTEAFF. Written as DNA, the CDR3 is TGTGCCAGCAGCTCGCGTCGCTGGACTGAAGCTTTCTTT. The complete variable domain, with remaining parts taken from reference TRBV11-1 and TRBJ1-1, reads EAEVAQSPRYKITEKSQAVAFWCDPISGHATLYWYRQILGQGPELLVQFQDESVVDDSQLPKDRFSAERLKGVDSTLKIQPAELGDSAMYLCASSSRRWTEAFFGQGTRLTVV.

There are a few counts of this clonotype. The chain combines TRBV5-1 with TRBJ2-7; no clear D. The CDR3 extends over 15 amino acids. CDR1 and CDR2 (germline): SGHRS, YFSETQ. V was pared by 3 bases and J by 0 bases, with 13 bases between. CDR3 amino acids: CASSYDVGLSYEQYF. The CDR3 DNA follows: TGCGCCAGCAGCTACGACGTGGGCCTCTCCTACGAGCAGTACTTC.

This rearrangement joins TRBV7-8 to TRBJ2-1; 7 nucleotides line up with TRBD2. With 8 bases clipped from V and 4 bases from J, the junction kept 11 bases outside the gene matches. The V gene's germline CDR1 is SGHVS and CDR2 FQNEAQ. CDR3 length: 15 residues. The CDR3 DNA reads as TGTGCCAGCCGTTTGGGGAGCGGGAATTACAATGAGCAGTTCTTC. Translation: CASRLGSGNYNEQFF.

This clonotype has a count of ten or more. This sequence joins TRBV27 and TRBJ2-1; possible D gene TRBD2, 6 bases. The CDR3 is 14 amino acids. Germline V CDR1 and CDR2: MNHEY, SMNVEV (reference sequence). V was cut by 2 bases and J by 10 bases, with 15 bases left in between. CDR3 coding DNA: TGTGCCAGCAGTTTACAGAACCTAGCGCACGAGCAGTTCTTC. Its translation is CASSLQNLAHEQFF.

The sample holds many counts of this clonotype. The V call is TRBV7-9, the J call TRBJ1-4, with D possibly being TRBD1 (5 bases). V was shortened by 5 bases and J by 5 bases, with 12 bases between the two germline ends. The CDR3 totals 14 residues. Germline CDR1 and CDR2: SEHNR and FQNEAQ (reference sequence). The CDR3 protein is CASSPGQRNEKLFF. DNA of the CDR3: TGTGCCAGCAGCCCTGGACAACGCAATGAAAAACTGTTTTTT.

This clonotype was found many times. V is TRBV6-2 or TRBV6-3 and J is TRBJ1-4; 10 positions agree with TRBD1. Unmatched junction bases numbered 6, after V lost 8 bases and J lost 6 bases. The V gene's germline CDR1 is MNHEY and CDR2 SVGEGT. This CDR3 is 14 amino acids long. CDR3 sequence: CASRGQGEDEKLFF. CDR3 bases: TGTGCCAGCCGAGGACAGGGGGAAGATGAAAAACTGTTTTTT.